The clone carrying this T cell receptor beta chain was counted between two and nine times. Built from TCR beta cDNA, the libraries had unique molecular identifiers in them. MiXCR was run by TCRdb on the PCR reads, yielding one entry per CDR3 protein. The sample carries hundreds of thousands of distinct CDR3 sequences, roughly 29% recorded once. The entry originates in a study of post-analysis software for immune sequencing data. The source material was blood. The sequence came from a girl under 18 with multiple sclerosis.

As DNA, the CDR3 is TGTGCCAGCAGTGAAGAAGCGGGGGGGCAAGAGACCCAGTACTTC. It yields the protein CASSEEAGGQETQYF. This chain links TRBV6-1 with TRBJ2-5; TRBD2 agrees at 10 bases. After removal of 1 base from V and 2 bases from J, the junction contained 1 base not matched to a gene. The length of the CDR3 is 15 residues. The germline CDR1 and CDR2 sequences are MNHNS and SASEGT.